The present TCR beta chain was sequenced within a study of blood T cells in healthy people across ages. A second PCR of 7 to 11 cycles used a sample-barcoded 5' primer and a J-beta primer mix. TCRdb re-called the 5' RACE reads with MiXCR, one entry per CDR3 protein. The data contain about 1.7 million distinct CDR3 sequences, 28% of them seen just once; the ten biggest clones take up about 7.7%. Deletions cut 0 bases from V and 1 base from J, with 12 bases between. Germline assignment: CDR1 DFQATT and CDR2 SNEGSKA (reference sequence). There are 15 residues in the CDR3. The J gene is TRBJ1-1, the V gene TRBV20-1; D may be TRBD1 (5 bases). What was sequenced was blood. The receptor was derived from a woman in her 30s in good health. The CDR3 reads CSAREGGTANTEAFF. Written as DNA, the CDR3 is TGCAGTGCTAGAGAGGGCGGGACGGCGAACACTGAAGCTTTCTTT.